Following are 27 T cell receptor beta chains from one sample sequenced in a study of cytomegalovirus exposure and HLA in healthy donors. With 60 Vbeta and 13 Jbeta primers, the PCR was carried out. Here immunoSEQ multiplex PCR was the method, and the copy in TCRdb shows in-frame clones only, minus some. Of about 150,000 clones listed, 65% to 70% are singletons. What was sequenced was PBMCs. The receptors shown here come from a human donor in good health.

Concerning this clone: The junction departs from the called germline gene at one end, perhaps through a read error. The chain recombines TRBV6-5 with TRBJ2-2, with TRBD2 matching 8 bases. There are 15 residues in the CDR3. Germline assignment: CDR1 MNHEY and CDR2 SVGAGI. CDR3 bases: TGTGTCAGCAGATTAAGCGGGAGTGACACCGGGGAGCTGTTTTTT. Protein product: CVSRLSGSDTGELFF.

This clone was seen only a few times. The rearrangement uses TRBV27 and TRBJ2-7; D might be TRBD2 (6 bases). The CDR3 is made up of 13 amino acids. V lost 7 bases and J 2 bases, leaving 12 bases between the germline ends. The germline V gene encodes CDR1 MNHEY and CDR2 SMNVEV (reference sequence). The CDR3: CASKMGGAYEQYF. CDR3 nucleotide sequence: TGTGCCAGCAAAATGGGCGGGGCCTACGAGCAGTACTTC.

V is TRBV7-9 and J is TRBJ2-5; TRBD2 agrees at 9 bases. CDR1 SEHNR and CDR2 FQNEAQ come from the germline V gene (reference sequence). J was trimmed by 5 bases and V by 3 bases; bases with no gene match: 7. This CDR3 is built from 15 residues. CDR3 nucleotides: TGTGCCAGCAGCTTGCGTAGCGGGAGTGGGGAGACCCAGTACTTC. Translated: CASSLRSGSGETQYF.

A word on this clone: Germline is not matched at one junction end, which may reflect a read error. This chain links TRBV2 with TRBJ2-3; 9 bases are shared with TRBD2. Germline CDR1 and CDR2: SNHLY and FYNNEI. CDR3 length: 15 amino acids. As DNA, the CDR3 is TGTGCCAGCAAAAAGGAGGAGGCTAGCGGGATGGTCCCGGATTTT. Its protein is CASKKEEASGMVPDF. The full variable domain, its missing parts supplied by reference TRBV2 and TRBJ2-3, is EPEVTQTPSHQVTQMGQEVILRCVPISNHLYFYWYRQILGQKVEFLVSFYNNEISEKSEIFDDQFSVERPDGSNFTLKIRSTKLEDSAMYFCASKKEEASGMVPDFGPGTRLTVL.

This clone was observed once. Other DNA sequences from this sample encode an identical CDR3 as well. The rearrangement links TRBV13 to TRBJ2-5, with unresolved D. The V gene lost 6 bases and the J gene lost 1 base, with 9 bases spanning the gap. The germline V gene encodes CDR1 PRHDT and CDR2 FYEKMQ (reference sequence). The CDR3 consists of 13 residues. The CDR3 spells CASSRTGQETQYF. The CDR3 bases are TGTGCCAGCAGTCGTACTGGCCAAGAGACCCAGTACTTC.

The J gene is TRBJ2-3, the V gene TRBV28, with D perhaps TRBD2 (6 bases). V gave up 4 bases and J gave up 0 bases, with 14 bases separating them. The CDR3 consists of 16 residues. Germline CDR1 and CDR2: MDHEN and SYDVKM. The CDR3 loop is CASSSPWGVSTDTQYF. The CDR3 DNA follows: TGTGCCAGCAGTTCCCCCTGGGGGGTCAGCACAGATACGCAGTATTTT.

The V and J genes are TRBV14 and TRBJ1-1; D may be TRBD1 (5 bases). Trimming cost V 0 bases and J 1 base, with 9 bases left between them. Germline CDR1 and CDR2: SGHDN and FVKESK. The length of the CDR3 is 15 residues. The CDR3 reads CASSQENRRNTEAFF. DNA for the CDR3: TGTGCCAGCAGCCAAGAGAACAGGAGGAACACTGAAGCTTTCTTT.

CDR3: CASSTQDSGNTIYF. The CDR3 DNA reads as TGTGCCAGCAGCACACAGGATTCTGGAAACACCATATATTTT. The J gene is TRBJ1-3, the V gene TRBV21-1; the table names TRBD1, a call not compared with the DNA. TRBV21-1 counts as a pseudogene. CDR3 length: 14 amino acids.

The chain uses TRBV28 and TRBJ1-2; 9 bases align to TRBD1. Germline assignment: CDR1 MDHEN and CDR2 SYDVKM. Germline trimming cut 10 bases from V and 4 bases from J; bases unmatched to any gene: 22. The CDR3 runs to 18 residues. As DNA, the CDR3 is TGTGCCACCGTGCCGGGACAGGGATTTTATAAGGGGAGCTATGGCTACACCTTC. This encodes CATVPGQGFYKGSYGYTF.

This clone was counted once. The CDR3 region is CASRCRDRGCNEQFF. The CDR3 bases are TGTGCCAGCAGATGCCGGGACAGGGGGTGCAATGAGCAGTTCTTC. The chain employs TRBV5-4 and TRBJ2-1; 11 nucleotides match TRBD1. The CDR3 length is 15 residues. CDR1 and CDR2 (germline): SGHNT, YYREEE (reference sequence). V lost 5 bases to trimming and J lost 6 bases; unmatched junction nucleotides: 7. Complete variable domain (other parts from reference TRBV5-4 and TRBJ2-1): ETGVTQSPTHLIKTRGQQVTLRCSSQSGHNTVSWYQQALGQGPQFIFQYYREEENGRGNFPPRFSGLQFPNYSSELNVNALELDDSALYLCASRCRDRGCNEQFFGPGTRLTVL.

The CDR3 region is CASSSVGLAEYEQYF. The CDR3 DNA is TGTGCCAGCAGCTCGGTGGGACTAGCGGAGTACGAGCAGTACTTC. The V gene is TRBV5-4, the J gene TRBJ2-7, with 11 bases matching TRBD2. Looked up from germline, CDR1 is SGHNT and CDR2 is YYREEE (reference sequence). Losses at the gene ends were 3 bases for V and 4 bases for J; bases not matched to a gene: 6. The CDR3 is 15 amino acids.

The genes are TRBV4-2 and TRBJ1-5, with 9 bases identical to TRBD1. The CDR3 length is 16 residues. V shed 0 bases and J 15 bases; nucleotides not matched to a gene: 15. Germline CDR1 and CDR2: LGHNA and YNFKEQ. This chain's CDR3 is CASSQDRGTGPTGPHF. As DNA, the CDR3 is TGTGCCAGCAGCCAAGATCGGGGGACAGGGCCAACCGGACCGCATTTT.

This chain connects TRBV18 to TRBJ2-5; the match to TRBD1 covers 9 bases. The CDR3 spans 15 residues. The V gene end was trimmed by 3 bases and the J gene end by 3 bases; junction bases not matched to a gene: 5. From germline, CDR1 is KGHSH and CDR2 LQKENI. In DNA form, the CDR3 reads TGTGCCAGCTCACCGAGGACAGGGGTGGAAGAGACCCAGTACTTC. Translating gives CASSPRTGVEETQYF. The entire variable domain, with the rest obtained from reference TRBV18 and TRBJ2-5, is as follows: NAGVMQNPRHLVRRRGQEARLRCSPMKGHSHVYWYRQLPEEGLKFMVYLQKENIIDESGMPKERFSAEFPKEGPSILRIQQVVRGDSAAYFCASSPRTGVEETQYFGPGTRLLVL.

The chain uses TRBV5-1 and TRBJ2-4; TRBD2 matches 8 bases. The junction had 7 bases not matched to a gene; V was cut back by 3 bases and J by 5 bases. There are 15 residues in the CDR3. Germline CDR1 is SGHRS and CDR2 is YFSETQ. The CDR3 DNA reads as TGCGCCAGCAGCTGGGGCGGGCGGGAGGAAAACATTCAGTACTTC. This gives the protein CASSWGGREENIQYF.

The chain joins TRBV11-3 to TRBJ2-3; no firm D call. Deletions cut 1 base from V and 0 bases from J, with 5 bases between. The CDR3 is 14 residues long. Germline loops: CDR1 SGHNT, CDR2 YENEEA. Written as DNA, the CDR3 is TGTGCCAGCAGCTTAGTTGCGAGCACAGATACGCAGTATTTT. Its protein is CASSLVASTDTQYF.

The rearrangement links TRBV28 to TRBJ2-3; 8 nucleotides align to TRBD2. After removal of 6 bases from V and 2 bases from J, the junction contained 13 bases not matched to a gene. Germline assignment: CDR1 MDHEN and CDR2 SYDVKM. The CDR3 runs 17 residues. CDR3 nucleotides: TGTGCCAGCAGCCATCCTATAGCGGGGCAGTCCACAGATACGCAGTATTTT. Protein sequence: CASSHPIAGQSTDTQYF.

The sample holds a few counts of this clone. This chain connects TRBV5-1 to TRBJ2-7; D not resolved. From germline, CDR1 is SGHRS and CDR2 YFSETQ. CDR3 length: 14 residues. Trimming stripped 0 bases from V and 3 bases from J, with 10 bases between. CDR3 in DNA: TGCGCCAGCAGCTTGGATGTACCGGGCTACGAGCAGTACTTC. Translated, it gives CASSLDVPGYEQYF.

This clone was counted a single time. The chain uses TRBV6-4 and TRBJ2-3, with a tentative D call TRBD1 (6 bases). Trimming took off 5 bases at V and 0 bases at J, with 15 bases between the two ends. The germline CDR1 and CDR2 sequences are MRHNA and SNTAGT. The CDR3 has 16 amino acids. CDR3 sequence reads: CASSYRQDASTDTQYF. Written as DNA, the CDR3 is TGTGCCAGCAGTTATCGACAGGACGCTAGCACAGATACGCAGTATTTT.

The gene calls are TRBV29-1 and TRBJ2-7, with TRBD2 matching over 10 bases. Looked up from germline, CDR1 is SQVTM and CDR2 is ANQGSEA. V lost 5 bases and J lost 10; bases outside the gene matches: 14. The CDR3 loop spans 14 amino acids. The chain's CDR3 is CSVLAGLADNSQYF. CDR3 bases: TGCAGCGTTCTTGCAGGACTAGCGGACAATTCCCAGTACTTC.

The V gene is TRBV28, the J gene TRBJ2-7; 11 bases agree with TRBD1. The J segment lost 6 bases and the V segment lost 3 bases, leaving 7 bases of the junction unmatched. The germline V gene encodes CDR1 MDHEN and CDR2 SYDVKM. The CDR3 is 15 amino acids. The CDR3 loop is CASSFPDRGRSEQYF. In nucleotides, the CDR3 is TGTGCCAGCAGTTTCCCGGACAGGGGGCGAAGCGAGCAGTACTTC.

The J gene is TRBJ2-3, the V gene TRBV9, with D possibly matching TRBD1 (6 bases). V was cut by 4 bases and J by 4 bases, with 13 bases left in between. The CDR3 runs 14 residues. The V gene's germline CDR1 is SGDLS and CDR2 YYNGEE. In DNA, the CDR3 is TGTGCCAGCAGCCCCATGGCAGGGGCAGATACGCAGTATTTT. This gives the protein CASSPMAGADTQYF.

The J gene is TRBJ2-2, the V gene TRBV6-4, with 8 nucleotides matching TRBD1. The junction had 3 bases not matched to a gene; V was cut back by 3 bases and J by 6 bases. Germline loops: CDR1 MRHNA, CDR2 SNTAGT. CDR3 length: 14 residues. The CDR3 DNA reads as TGTGCCAGCAGTGAGCCAGGGGGCTCCGGGGAGCTGTTTTTT. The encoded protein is CASSEPGGSGELFF.

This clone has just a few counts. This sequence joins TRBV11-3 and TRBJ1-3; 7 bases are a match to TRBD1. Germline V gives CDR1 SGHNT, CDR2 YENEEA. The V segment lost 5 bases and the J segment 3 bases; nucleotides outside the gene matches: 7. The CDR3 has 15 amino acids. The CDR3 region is CASSNPTGSGNTIYF. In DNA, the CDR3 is TGTGCCAGCAGCAACCCGACAGGGAGTGGAAACACCATATATTTT.

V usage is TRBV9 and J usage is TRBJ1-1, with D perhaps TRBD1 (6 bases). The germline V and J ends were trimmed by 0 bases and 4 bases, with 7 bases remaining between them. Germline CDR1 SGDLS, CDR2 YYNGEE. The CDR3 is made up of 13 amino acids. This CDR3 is CASSVEGVTEAFF. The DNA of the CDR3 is TGTGCCAGCAGCGTAGAGGGGGTCACTGAAGCTTTCTTT.

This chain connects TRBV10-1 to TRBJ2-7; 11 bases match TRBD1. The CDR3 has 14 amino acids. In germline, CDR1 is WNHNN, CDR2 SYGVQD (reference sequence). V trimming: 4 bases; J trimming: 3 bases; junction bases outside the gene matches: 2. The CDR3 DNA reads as TGCGCCAGCAGTGCGGGGACAGGGGGCTACGAGCAGTACTTC. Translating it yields CASSAGTGGYEQYF.

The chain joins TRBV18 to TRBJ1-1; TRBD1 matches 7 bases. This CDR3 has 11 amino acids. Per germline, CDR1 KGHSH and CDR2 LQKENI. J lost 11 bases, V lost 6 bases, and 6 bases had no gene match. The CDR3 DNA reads TGTGCCAGCTCCCGACAGGGCCCGGCTTTCTTT. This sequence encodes CASSRQGPAFF.

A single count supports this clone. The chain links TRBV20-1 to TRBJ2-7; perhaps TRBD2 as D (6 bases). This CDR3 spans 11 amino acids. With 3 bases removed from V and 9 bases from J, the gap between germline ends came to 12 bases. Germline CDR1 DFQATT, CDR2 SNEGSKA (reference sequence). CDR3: CSARPGELQYF. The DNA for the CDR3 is TGCAGTGCTAGGCCGGGGGAACTGCAGTACTTC.